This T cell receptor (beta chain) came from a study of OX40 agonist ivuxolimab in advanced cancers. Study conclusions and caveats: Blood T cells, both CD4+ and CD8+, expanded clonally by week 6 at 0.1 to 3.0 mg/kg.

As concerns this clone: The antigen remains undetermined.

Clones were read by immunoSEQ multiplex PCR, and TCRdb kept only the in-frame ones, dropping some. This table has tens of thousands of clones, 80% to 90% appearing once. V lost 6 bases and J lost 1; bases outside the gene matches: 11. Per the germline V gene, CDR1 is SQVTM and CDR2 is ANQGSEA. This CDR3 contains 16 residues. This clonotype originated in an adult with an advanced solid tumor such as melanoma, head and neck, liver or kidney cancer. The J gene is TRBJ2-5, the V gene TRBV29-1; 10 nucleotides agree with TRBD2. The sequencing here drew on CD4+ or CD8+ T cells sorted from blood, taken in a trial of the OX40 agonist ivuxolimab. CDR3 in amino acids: CSVPGGAGGIQETQYF. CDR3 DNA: TGCAGCGTCCCCGGGGGAGCGGGGGGGATCCAAGAGACCCAGTACTTC.